This T cell receptor beta chain was obtained from a study of early T cells in non-severe SARS-CoV-2 infection. The wider study: Chains stayed unpaired after sequencing of bulk RNA from unsorted whole blood. Study results and limitations: Matching with VDJdb favored anti-spike CD8 responses (missing private and CD4 specificities).

From germline, CDR1 is SGHTS and CDR2 YDEGEE. This CDR3 has 17 amino acids. Between the trimmed V and J ends, which lost 0 bases and 2 bases, there was a span of 14 bases. Individual cDNA molecules received unique molecular identifiers during library preparation. From the 5' RACE reads, TCRdb called clonotypes with MiXCR, one entry per CDR3 protein. The data contain around 58,000 distinct CDR3 sequences, over 4% of them singletons. At least ten counts were recorded for this clonotype. As yet, its antigen is unknown. Sequenced: whole blood. The receptor was isolated from an adult who was a healthcare worker with PCR-confirmed SARS-CoV-2 infection or an uninfected control (not recorded which). The genes are TRBV5-8 and TRBJ2-2, with D perhaps matching TRBD2 (7 bases). DNA for the CDR3: TGTGCCAGCAGCTTGGTATGGAGCGGGACAAACACCGGGGAGCTGTTTTTT. Translating it yields CASSLVWSGTNTGELFF.